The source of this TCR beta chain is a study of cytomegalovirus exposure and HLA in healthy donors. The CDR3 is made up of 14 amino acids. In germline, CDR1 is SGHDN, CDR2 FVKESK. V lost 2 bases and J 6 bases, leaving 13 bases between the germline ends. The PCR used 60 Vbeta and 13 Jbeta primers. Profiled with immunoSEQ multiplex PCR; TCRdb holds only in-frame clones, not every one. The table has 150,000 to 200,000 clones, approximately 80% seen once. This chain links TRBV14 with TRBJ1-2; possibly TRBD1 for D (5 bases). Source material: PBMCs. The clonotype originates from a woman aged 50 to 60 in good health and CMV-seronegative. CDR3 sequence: CASSQQDSWNGYTF. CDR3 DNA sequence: TGTGCCAGCAGCCAACAAGACAGTTGGAATGGCTACACCTTC.